This is a list of T cell receptor beta chains from one sample in a study of blood T cell repertoires in COVID-19. Clones were sequenced by immunoSEQ multiplex PCR, and TCRdb holds only the in-frame ones, with some missing. The profile shows about 220,000 clones, roughly four fifths of them singletons. Sequences were obtained from peripheral blood. The receptors come from a woman aged 65 to 85 with acute or convalescent COVID-19. Both conserved end residues are part of each CDR3. Each record gives: clone size, D gene, J gene, V gene, CDR3 protein, CDR3 DNA. D genes are given only for firm matches. Clone size is stated in some rows and not others, as once, few, many or a class when expanded.

>.|.|TRBJ2-1|TRBV5-1
CASRRDSGSYNEQFF
TGCGCCAGCAGGCGAGACTCTGGCTCCTACAATGAGCAGTTCTTC
>.|TRBD1|TRBJ1-1|TRBV18
CASSFGTGGVGTEAFF
TGTGCCAGCTCCTTCGGGACAGGGGGCGTAGGCACTGAAGCTTTCTTT
>once|TRBD2|TRBJ2-1|TRBV7-2
CASSSAGGMDEQFF
TGTGCCAGCAGCTCCGCGGGGGGGATGGATGAGCAGTTCTTC
>.|.|TRBJ1-1|TRBV6-1
CASSDRGLNTEAFF
TGTGCCAGCAGTGATCGTGGCTTGAACACTGAAGCTTTCTTT
>once|.|TRBJ1-2|TRBV5-8
CASSLVPRSEYGYTF
TGTGCCAGCAGCTTGGTTCCGAGGTCGGAATATGGCTACACCTTC
>.|TRBD2|TRBJ2-6|TRBV18
CASSPIPLAGVSGANVLTF
TGTGCCAGCTCACCCATTCCTCTAGCGGGGGTCTCTGGGGCCAACGTCCTGACTTTC
>.|.|TRBJ2-7|TRBV3-1/TRBV3-2
CASSQAMGGRYEQYF
TGTGCCAGCAGCCAAGCCATGGGGGGTAGGTACGAGCAGTACTTC
>once|.|TRBJ1-5|TRBV11-2
CASSPSGLGQPQHF
TGTGCCAGCAGCCCCAGCGGGCTTGGGCAGCCCCAGCATTTT
>.|TRBD1|TRBJ1-4|TRBV28
CASSTSVGQRREKLFF
TGTGCCAGCAGTACATCCGTGGGACAGAGACGTGAAAAACTGTTTTTT
>.|.|TRBJ1-6|TRBV10-2
CASTRILTGLNSPLHF
TGCGCCAGCACTCGAATTCTGACAGGCCTTAATTCACCCCTCCACTTT
>.|TRBD1|TRBJ1-6|TRBV6-2/TRBV6-3
CASSVRQGYYNSPLHF
TGTGCCAGCAGCGTTCGACAGGGTTATTATAATTCACCCCTCCACTTT
>.|TRBD1|TRBJ2-3|TRBV29-1
CSFSIRGQGTQYF
TGCAGCTTCAGCATAAGGGGGCAGGGTACGCAGTATTTT
>.|TRBD1|TRBJ1-6|TRBV6-4
CASSAGQYNSPLHF
TGTGCCAGCAGTGCGGGACAGTACAATTCACCCCTCCACTTT
>.|.|TRBJ1-1|TRBV10-3
CAINSAGKLNTEAFF
TGTGCCATCAATTCTGCAGGTAAATTAAACACTGAAGCTTTCTTT
>.|.|TRBJ1-5|TRBV5-1
CASSLGQENQPQHF
TGCGCCAGCAGCTTGGGACAGGAGAATCAGCCCCAGCATTTT
>.|.|TRBJ2-7|TRBV10-3
CAISEDGFRASYEQYF
TGTGCCATCAGTGAAGACGGGTTCAGGGCCTCCTACGAGCAGTACTTC
>.|.|TRBJ2-5|TRBV27
CASMVQGSETQYF
TGTGCCAGCATGGTCCAGGGGAGTGAGACCCAGTACTTC
>.|TRBD1|TRBJ2-7|TRBV28
CASSYDPLTGAEQYF
TGTGCCAGCAGTTACGACCCCCTGACAGGGGCCGAGCAGTACTTC
>.|.|TRBJ2-1|TRBV7-2
CASSLTGGRQQFF
TGTGCCAGCAGCTTAACCGGGGGGCGCCAGCAGTTCTTC
>.|TRBD1|TRBJ1-2|TRBV7-9
CASSTRTGMDYGYTF
TGTGCCAGCAGCACTCGGACAGGGATGGACTATGGCTACACCTTC
>once|.|TRBJ1-3|TRBV5-1
CASGGTGNTIYF
TGCGCCAGCGGGGGCACTGGAAACACCATATATTTT
>.|.|TRBJ1-6|TRBV4-3
CASSQAPRGSYNSPLHF
TGCGCCAGCAGCCAGGCCCCTAGAGGCTCCTATAATTCACCCCTCCACTTT
>once|TRBD1|TRBJ1-4|TRBV28
CASSPTGPEAWSEKLFF
TGTGCCAGCAGTCCGACAGGGCCTGAAGCTTGGAGTGAAAAACTGTTTTTT
>.|TRBD1|TRBJ1-2|TRBV5-6
CASSLDRGPGYTF
TGTGCCAGCAGCTTGGACAGGGGGCCGGGCTACACCTTC
>.|TRBD1|TRBJ1-2|TRBV30
CAWSLTGPYGYTF
TGTGCCTGGAGCCTGACAGGGCCCTATGGCTACACCTTC
>.|TRBD1|TRBJ2-7|TRBV30
CAWSGGTGGPYEQYF
TGTGCCTGGAGTGGGGGGACAGGGGGCCCCTACGAGCAGTACTTC
>.|.|TRBJ1-2|TRBV11-2
CASNEGANYGYTF
TGTGCCAGCAACGAGGGGGCTAACTATGGCTACACCTTC
>few|TRBD1|TRBJ1-3|TRBV7-6
CASSLEHPGGTGNTIYF
TGTGCCAGCAGCTTAGAGCACCCAGGGGGAACTGGAAACACCATATATTTT
>.|TRBD1|TRBJ1-2|TRBV7-9
CASSSGQGSYGYTF
TGTGCCAGCAGTTCCGGACAGGGGAGCTATGGCTACACCTTC
>.|.|TRBJ1-5|TRBV7-2
CASSAWTDQPQHF
TGTGCCAGCAGCGCCTGGACAGATCAGCCCCAGCATTTT
>.|TRBD2|TRBJ2-1|TRBV7-6
CASSPISGGGSYNEQFF
TGTGCCAGCAGCCCGATTAGCGGGGGGGGCTCCTACAATGAGCAGTTCTTC
>.|.|TRBJ1-2|TRBV28
CASSRVAGAEGYTF
TGTGCCAGCAGCCGAGTAGCGGGGGCGGAAGGCTACACCTTC
>.|.|TRBJ1-1|TRBV3-1/TRBV3-2
CASSQAGVAFF
TGTGCCAGCAGCCAAGCGGGTGTAGCTTTCTTT
>.|TRBD1|TRBJ2-5|TRBV6-1
CASSEDRGVETQYF
TGTGCCAGCAGTGAGGACAGGGGTGTAGAGACCCAGTACTTC
>.|.|TRBJ1-1|TRBV2
CASDFTRNTEAFF
TGTGCCAGTGACTTTACGAGGAACACTGAAGCTTTCTTT